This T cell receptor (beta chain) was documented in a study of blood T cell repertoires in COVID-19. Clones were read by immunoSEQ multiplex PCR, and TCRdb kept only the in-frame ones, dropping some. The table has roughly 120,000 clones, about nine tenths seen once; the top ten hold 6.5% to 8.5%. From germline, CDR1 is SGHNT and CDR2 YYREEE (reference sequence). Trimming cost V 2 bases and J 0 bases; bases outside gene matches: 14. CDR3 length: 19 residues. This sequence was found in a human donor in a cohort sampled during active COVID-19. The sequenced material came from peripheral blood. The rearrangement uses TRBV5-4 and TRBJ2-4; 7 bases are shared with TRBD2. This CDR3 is CASSLGSGKAGIAKNIQYF. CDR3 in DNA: TGTGCCAGCAGCTTAGGGTCCGGGAAAGCGGGAATAGCCAAAAACATTCAGTACTTC.